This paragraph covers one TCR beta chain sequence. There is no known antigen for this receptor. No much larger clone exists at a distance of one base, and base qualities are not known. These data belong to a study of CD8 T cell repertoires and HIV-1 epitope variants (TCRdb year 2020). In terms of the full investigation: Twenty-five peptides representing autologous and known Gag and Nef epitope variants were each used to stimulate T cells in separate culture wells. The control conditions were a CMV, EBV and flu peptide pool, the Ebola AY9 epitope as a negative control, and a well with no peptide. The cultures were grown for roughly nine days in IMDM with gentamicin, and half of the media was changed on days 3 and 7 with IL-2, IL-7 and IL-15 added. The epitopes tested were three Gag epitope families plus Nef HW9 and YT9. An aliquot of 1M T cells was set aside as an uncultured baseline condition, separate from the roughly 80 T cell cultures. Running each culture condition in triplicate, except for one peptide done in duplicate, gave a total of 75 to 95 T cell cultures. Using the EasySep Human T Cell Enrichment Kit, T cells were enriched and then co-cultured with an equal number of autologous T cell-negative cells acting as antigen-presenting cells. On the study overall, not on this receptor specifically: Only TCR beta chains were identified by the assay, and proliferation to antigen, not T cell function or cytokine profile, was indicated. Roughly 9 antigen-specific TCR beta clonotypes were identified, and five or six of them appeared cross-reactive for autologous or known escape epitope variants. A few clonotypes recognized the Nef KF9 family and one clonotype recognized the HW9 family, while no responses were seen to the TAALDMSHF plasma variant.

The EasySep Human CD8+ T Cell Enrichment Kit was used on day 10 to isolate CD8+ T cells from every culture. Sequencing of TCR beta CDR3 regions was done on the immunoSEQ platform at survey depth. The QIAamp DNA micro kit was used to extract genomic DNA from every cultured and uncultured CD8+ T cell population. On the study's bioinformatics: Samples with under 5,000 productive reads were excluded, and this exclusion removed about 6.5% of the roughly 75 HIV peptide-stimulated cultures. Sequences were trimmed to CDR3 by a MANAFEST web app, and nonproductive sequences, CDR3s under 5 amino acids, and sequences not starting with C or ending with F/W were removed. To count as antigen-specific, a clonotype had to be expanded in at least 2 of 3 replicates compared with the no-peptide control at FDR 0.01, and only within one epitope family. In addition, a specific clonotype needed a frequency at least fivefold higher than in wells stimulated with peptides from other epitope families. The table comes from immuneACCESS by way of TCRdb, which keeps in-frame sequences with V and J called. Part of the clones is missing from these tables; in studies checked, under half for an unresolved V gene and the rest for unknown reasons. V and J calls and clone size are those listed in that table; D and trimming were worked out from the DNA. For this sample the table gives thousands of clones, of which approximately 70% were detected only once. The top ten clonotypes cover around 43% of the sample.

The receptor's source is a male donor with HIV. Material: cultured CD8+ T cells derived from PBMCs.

The CDR3 reads CASSRWGGKEKANEQYF. The nucleotide sequence reads as follows: TGTGCCAGCAGCCGGTGGGGCGGTAAGGAGAAGGCGAACGAGCAGTACTTC. Recombination joined TRBV5-4 with TRBJ2-7, and possibly TRBD1, on 5 matching bases. There are 17 amino acids in the CDR3, from cysteine to phenylalanine inclusive. This entry keeps only the CDR3 DNA: 51 bases, framed from base 1. V is reduced by 4 bases and J by 5 bases, leaving a spacing of 25 bases between them. CDR1 and CDR2, looked up from the germline V gene (reference sequence), are SGHNT and YYREEE.